Sequencing of this T cell receptor beta chain was carried out in a study of T cell responses to AZD1222 COVID-19 vaccine. Findings and limits, study-wide: Two doses of AZD1222 preceded a rise in Spike-specific TCR breadth and depth.

TCRdb's table, derived via immunoSEQ multiplex PCR, lists solely in-frame clones and lacks some. The table lists tens of thousands of clones, around four fifths of them singletons. In the case of this clone: Its antigen is undetermined.

This CDR3 comprises 13 residues. V gave up 0 bases and J gave up 7 bases, with 7 bases separating them. Germline lookup yields CDR1 ENHRY and CDR2 SYGVKD. The chain combines TRBV10-3 with TRBJ1-5; D gene ambiguous. The receptor was isolated from an adult in good health. The specimen comprised peripheral blood, sampled on day 0 of AZD1222 vaccination. The CDR3 region has the DNA TGTGCCATCAGTGAGTCCGAGCGGCAGCCCCAGCATTTT. Its translation is CAISESERQPQHF.